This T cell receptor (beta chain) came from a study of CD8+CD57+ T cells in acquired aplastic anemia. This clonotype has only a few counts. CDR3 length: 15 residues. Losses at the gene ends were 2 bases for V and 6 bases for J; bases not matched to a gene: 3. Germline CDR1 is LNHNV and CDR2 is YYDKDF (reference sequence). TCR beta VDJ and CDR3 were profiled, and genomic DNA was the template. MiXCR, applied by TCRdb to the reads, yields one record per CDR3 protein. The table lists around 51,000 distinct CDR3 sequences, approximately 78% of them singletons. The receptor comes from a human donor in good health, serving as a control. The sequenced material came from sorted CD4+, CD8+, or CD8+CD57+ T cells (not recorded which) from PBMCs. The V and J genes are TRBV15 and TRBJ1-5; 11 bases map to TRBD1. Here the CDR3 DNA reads TGTGCCACCAGCAGATATGGGACAGGGGGTCAGCCCCAGCATTTT. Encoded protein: CATSRYGTGGQPQHF.